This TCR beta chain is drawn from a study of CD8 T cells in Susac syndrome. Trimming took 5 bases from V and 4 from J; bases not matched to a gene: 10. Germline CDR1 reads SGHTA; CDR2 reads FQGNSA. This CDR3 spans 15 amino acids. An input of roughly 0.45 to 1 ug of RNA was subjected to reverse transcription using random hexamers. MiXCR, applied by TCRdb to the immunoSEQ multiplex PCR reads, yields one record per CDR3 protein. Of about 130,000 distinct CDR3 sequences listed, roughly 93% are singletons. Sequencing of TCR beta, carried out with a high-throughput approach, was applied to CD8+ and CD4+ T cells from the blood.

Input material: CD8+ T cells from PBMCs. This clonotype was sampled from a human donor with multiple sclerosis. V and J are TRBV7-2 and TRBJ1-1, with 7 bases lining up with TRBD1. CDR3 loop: CASSIKTGRGTEAFF. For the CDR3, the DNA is TGTGCCAGCAGCATAAAGACAGGGAGGGGCACTGAAGCTTTCTTT.